This TCR beta chain was retrieved from a study of Ad26.COV2.S vaccination and SARS-CoV-2 variants (dated by TCRdb to about 2021). In terms of the full investigation: Donors in the vaccine arm were drawn from COV1001, a multicentre, randomized, double-blind, placebo-controlled phase I-IIa trial testing Ad26.COV2.S in healthy adults. Throughout the experiments and outcome assessment, investigators stayed blinded to trial group allocation. TCRbeta repertoire sequencing served as the tool for gauging how specific and how broad the SARS-CoV-2-reactive T cell receptors were following Ad26.COV2.S vaccination. Dosing of Ad26.COV2.S was intramuscular, at either 5x10^10 or 1x10^11 viral particles, delivered as one shot or as two shots spaced 56 days apart. Trial participants were randomized into five groups of five: low-dose or high-dose Ad26.COV2.S given once or twice, or placebo on both occasions. A total of some 30 samples were included in the TCR-sequenced set, comprising about 20 Ad26.COV2.S vaccine recipients, 5 placebo recipients and 8 SARS-CoV-2 convalescent individuals.

The immunoSEQ Assay was used to sequence TCRbeta CDR3 regions. After extraction, genomic DNA underwent amplification by bias-controlled multiplex PCR, followed by high-throughput sequencing. Per the source publication's procedure: To quantify the absolute abundance of each unique TCRbeta CDR3 region, sequences were collapsed and filtered. T cell fraction was estimated by normalizing TCRbeta template counts to usable DNA, which was measured by amplifying reference genes present in all nucleated cells. Repertoire TCRs were annotated as SARS-CoV-2-specific when V gene, CDR3 amino acid sequence and J gene were exactly matched to a known reactive TCR set. MIRA supplied the reference SARS-CoV-2 TCR set, which was filtered for enrichment in COVID-19-positive ImmuneCODE repertoires so that public or cross-reactive TCRs were removed. Using the MIRA antigens, annotated TCRs were further analysed by specific ORF or by position within an ORF. Breadth was defined as the number of annotated unique rearrangements divided by the total number of unique productive rearrangements, and depth was defined as the summed frequency of the annotated unique rearrangements. Two-sided Wilcoxon rank-sum tests were used to compare TCR breadth between groups. Drawn from immuneACCESS, this table holds only the in-frame rearrangements with V and J called that TCRdb kept. Clones are partly lost; checked studies trace under half to an unresolved V gene and leave the rest unexplained. From that table come the V and J calls and clone size; the DNA was used to work out D and trimming. The sample includes some 340,000 clones, with over 80% observed a single time. The top ten clones comprise under 2.5% of the sample.

Study-level results and caveats: The study lacked the statistical power to compare responses across vaccine doses or regimens. Vaccine and placebo recipients had similar non-spike TCR breadth, a finding consistent with the vaccine containing only spike. The authors noted that the TCR breadth and depth analyses may have underestimated total T cell responses. After vaccination, substantial breadth of spike-specific CD8+ and CD4+ T cell responses was reported. Compared with placebo recipients, Ad26.COV2.S recipients showed higher spike-specific TCR breadth (P = 0.0014).

Taken with the paper, the label for treatment or condition translates to: 15 to 20 received Ad26.COV2.S at low or high dose, single or two shots; about 5 received placebo; per-sample allocation not given. Repertoires of vaccine and placebo recipients were sequenced from samples taken on day 63 after the first injection. In Cohort 1b, more than 20 adults aged 18-55 years were enrolled at a single site in Boston, USA, between 29 July and 7 August 2020. Ad26.COV2.S was a replication-incompetent adenovirus type 26 vector that expressed a prefusion-stabilized SARS-CoV-2 spike protein derived from the original Wuhan strain. Reading the germline V gene gives CDR1 LGHNA and CDR2 YNFKEQ. From V the trimming removes 4 bases and from J it removes 2 bases, while the gene matches leave 9 bases of the junction unaccounted for. The CDR3 runs 16 residues from the cysteine to the phenylalanine. Only CDR3 DNA is held: 48 bases, read in frame from base 1.

In this sample, this clone turned up once. Its cognate antigen has yet to be identified. Base-call qualities are not available, and no considerably larger clone is one nucleotide away. Specimen: peripheral blood, collected in a trial of Ad26.COV2.S vaccine versus placebo. The receptor was isolated from a person aged 18-60 years who received the Ad26.COV2.S COVID-19 vaccine or a placebo. The chain is encoded by TRBV4-2 joined to TRBJ2-3; 7 central nucleotides agree with TRBD2. Here is the DNA: TGTGCCAGCAGCCCATACGGGGGGACTTCCACAGATACGCAGTATTTT. This sequence encodes CASSPYGGTSTDTQYF.